The next 22 T cell receptor beta chains were all read from a single sample in a study of response to subunit inactivated influenza vaccine (dated by TCRdb to the late 2010s). Preparation of the library involved RT-PCR. Sequencing was carried out with an Illumina HiSeq 2500. The raw public reads went through TCRdb reprocessing: fastp at Q25, MiXCR clone calling, in-frame beta chains kept. Each CDR3 protein appears once, grouped with its most common genes and DNA. The sample includes roughly 700,000 distinct CDR3 sequences, with around 14% observed a single time. The ten largest clones take up roughly 12% of the sample. The sample was PBMCs from blood, taken roughly 12 days after vaccination. The receptors come from a man aged 45 to 65 who received an inactivated influenza vaccine. Donor details come from another sample of the same person, matched by shared clones.

This clonotype was seen a handful of times. This rearrangement joins TRBV20-1 to TRBJ2-2; the D gene is possibly TRBD1 (5 bases). This CDR3 is 17 amino acids long. The V gene lost 3 bases and the J gene lost 7 bases, with 24 bases spanning the gap. Germline CDR1 DFQATT, CDR2 SNEGSKA (reference sequence). Here the CDR3 reads CSARDLDFSLGVGELFF. CDR3 nucleotide sequence: TGCAGTGCTAGGGACCTAGACTTCTCCCTAGGGGTCGGGGAGCTGTTTTTT.

The chain joins TRBV29-1 to TRBJ1-1; D not certain. The germline gives CDR1 SQVTM, CDR2 ANQGSEA. The CDR3 extends over 11 amino acids. The ends were cut back, 5 bases at V and 3 bases at J, with 7 bases in the middle. CDR3 amino acids: CSVPGYTEAFF. The CDR3 DNA reads as TGCAGCGTTCCGGGGTACACTGAAGCTTTCTTT. The whole variable domain, filled in from reference TRBV29-1 and TRBJ1-1, reads SAVISQKPSRDICQRGTSLTIQCQVDSQVTMMFWYRQQPGQSLTLIATANQGSEATYESGFVIDKFPISRPNLTFSTLTVSNMSPEDSSIYLCSVPGYTEAFFGQGTRLTVV.

The chain employs TRBV12-3 or TRBV12-4 and TRBJ2-1; 12 bases agree with TRBD1. The trim removed 6 bases at V and 8 bases at J, leaving 5 bases unmatched. CDR3 size: 14 residues. This chain's CDR3 is CASSGTGGGYEQFF. The CDR3 nucleotides are TGTGCCAGCAGCGGGACAGGGGGCGGATATGAGCAGTTCTTC.

The genes are TRBV4-1 and TRBJ2-5; D gene ambiguous. V lost 1 base and J 3 bases, leaving 6 bases between the germline ends. The CDR3 runs 13 residues. Germline CDR1 and CDR2: MGHRA and YSYEKL. CDR3 loop: CASSQGPKETQYF. CDR3 DNA sequence: TGCGCCAGCAGCCAAGGACCGAAAGAGACCCAGTACTTC.

The chain recombines TRBV6-5 with TRBJ2-7, with TRBD1 matching over 11 bases. The CDR3 is 16 amino acids. Germline-derived CDR1 and CDR2 are MNHEY and SVGAGI. J was trimmed by 5 bases and V by 4 bases; bases with no gene match: 10. The CDR3 protein is CASSWGQGEIFNEQYF. The CDR3 nucleotides are TGTGCCAGCAGTTGGGGACAGGGGGAAATATTTAACGAGCAGTACTTC.

This clonotype was seen repeatedly, ten times or more. The chain is built from TRBV29-1 and TRBJ2-1; a weak D match, TRBD1 (5 bases). The CDR3 totals 14 residues. Deletions cut 2 bases from V and 7 bases from J, with 15 bases between. The V gene's germline CDR1 is SQVTM and CDR2 ANQGSEA. The CDR3 nucleotides are TGCAGCGTTGAAAGGGCTAGACAGCGAAATGAGCAGTTCTTC. It encodes CSVERARQRNEQFF.

Only a few counts were recorded for this clonotype. The chain uses TRBV5-5 and TRBJ2-7; D perhaps matches TRBD2 (5 bases). Germline V gene lookup returns CDR1 SGHKS and CDR2 YYEKEE (reference sequence). CDR3 length equals 15 residues. The V gene lost 0 bases and the J gene lost 0 bases, with 10 bases spanning the gap. The CDR3 DNA follows: TGTGCCAGCAGCTTGGGGCCTAGCATCTCCTACGAGCAGTACTTC. Amino acid sequence: CASSLGPSISYEQYF.

This chain uses TRBV9 with TRBJ1-1; weak D call: TRBD1 (6 bases). Germline lookup yields CDR1 SGDLS and CDR2 YYNGEE. This CDR3 comprises 14 residues. Trimming pared 2 bases from V and 5 bases from J, leaving 13 bases between. This CDR3 is CASSVGQGPTEAFF. As DNA, the CDR3 is TGTGCCAGCAGCGTTGGTCAGGGGCCGACTGAAGCTTTCTTT.

The chain joins TRBV28 to TRBJ2-5, with D perhaps TRBD2 (7 bases). The CDR3 totals 14 residues. Deletions cut 6 bases from V and 2 bases from J, with 13 bases between. Germline V CDR1 and CDR2: MDHEN, SYDVKM. CDR3 amino acids: CASRGGATQETQYF. As DNA, the CDR3 is TGTGCCAGCAGGGGGGGGGCGACACAAGAGACCCAGTACTTC.

This clonotype has a single count. CDR3 in amino acids: CASSWTAQPEAFF. Here the CDR3 DNA reads TGTGCCAGCAGTTGGACGGCCCAGCCTGAAGCTTTCTTT. The genes are TRBV6-2 or TRBV6-3 and TRBJ1-1, with D uncertain. The CDR3 is made up of 13 amino acids. CDR1 MNHEY and CDR2 SVGEGT come from the germline V gene. V was shortened by 4 bases and J by 6 bases, with 12 bases between the two germline ends.

V usage is TRBV20-1 and J usage is TRBJ2-5; TRBD2 agrees at 8 bases. This CDR3 region has 15 residues. Germline V gene data show CDR1 as DFQATT and CDR2 as SNEGSKA (reference sequence). V shed 6 bases, J shed 4 bases, and the junction held 13 bases outside the gene matches. DNA for the CDR3: TGCAGTGCCGGTAGAGCCAGCGGGAGACCAGAGACCCAGTACTTC. This sequence encodes CSAGRASGRPETQYF.

CDR3 sequence: CSVSRGGNYEQYF. The CDR3 region has the DNA TGCAGCGTTTCCAGGGGAGGGAACTACGAGCAGTACTTC. V usage is TRBV29-1 and J usage is TRBJ2-7; weak D call: TRBD2 (7 bases). Germline lookup yields CDR1 SQVTM and CDR2 ANQGSEA. The V gene lost 5 bases and the J gene lost 3 bases, with 14 bases spanning the gap. The CDR3 sequence is 13 residues long.

The chain has TRBV4-3 and TRBJ2-7; 10 nucleotides line up with TRBD2. V shed 4 bases and J 5 bases; nucleotides not matched to a gene: 8. This CDR3 comprises 15 residues. Germline V gene data show CDR1 as LGHNA and CDR2 as YSLEER. The CDR3 region is CASSREAGGEHEQYF. The CDR3 nucleotides read TGCGCCAGCAGCCGAGAAGCGGGAGGGGAACACGAGCAGTACTTC.

This clonotype was counted only a few times. The chain carries TRBV6-9 and TRBJ2-5; 9 positions agree with TRBD1. Germline CDR1 reads MNHGY; CDR2 reads SVAAGI. J was trimmed by 3 bases and V by 4 bases; bases with no gene match: 6. CDR3 length: 15 amino acids. CDR3 nucleotides: TGTGCCAGCAGTTCCCGGGACAGGGAGAAAGAGACCCAGTACTTC. Protein product: CASSSRDREKETQYF.

This clonotype was found many times. A read error may account for a junction end that differs from germline. J is TRBJ2-7 and V is TRBV5-1, with 12 bases aligning to TRBD2. The length of the CDR3 is 15 residues. The germline gives CDR1 SGHRS, CDR2 YFSETQ. The CDR3 is CASSPLAGGSYEQYF. The CDR3 DNA follows: TGTGCCAGCTCACCACTAGCGGGAGGCTCCTACGAGCAGTACTTC.

The chain employs TRBV12-3 or TRBV12-4 and TRBJ2-3; 8 bases match TRBD2. The ends lost 6 bases at V and 8 bases at J; junction bases unmatched: 4. The CDR3 loop spans 12 amino acids. Written as DNA, the CDR3 is TGTGCCAGCAGGTCCGGGGGGGCTACGCAGTATTTT. It is translated as CASRSGGATQYF.

V gene TRBV4-1 combines with J gene TRBJ2-7; 9 bases line up with TRBD1. Germline V gene sequence: CDR1 MGHRA, CDR2 YSYEKL. The V and J ends lost 0 bases and 3 bases, in that order; junction bases with no gene match: 12. The CDR3 is 18 residues long. CDR3 bases: TGCGCCAGCAGCCAAGAACTCTCCTGGACAGGGGATGGCTACGAGCAGTACTTC. Translating gives CASSQELSWTGDGYEQYF.

In nucleotides, the CDR3 is TGTGCCAGCAGCTTCATACAGGGGGAGAACTATGGCTACACCTTC. Translated, it gives CASSFIQGENYGYTF. The J gene is TRBJ1-2, the V gene TRBV7-9; 8 bases align to TRBD1. The CDR3 totals 15 residues. Germline CDR1 SEHNR, CDR2 FQNEAQ (reference sequence). Trimming removed 3 bases from V and 2 bases from J; junction bases left unmatched: 5. The full variable domain, its missing parts supplied by reference TRBV7-9 and TRBJ1-2, is DTGVSQNPRHKITKRGQNVTFRCDPISEHNRLYWYRQTLGQGPEFLTYFQNEAQLEKSRLLSDRFSAERPKGSFSTLEIQRTEQGDSAMYLCASSFIQGENYGYTFGSGTRLTVV.

The rearrangement joins TRBV3-1 to TRBJ1-1, with 9 bases matching TRBD1. CDR3 length: 16 residues. Germline V lookup: CDR1 LGHDT, CDR2 YNNKEL (reference sequence). Trimming cost V 6 bases and J 8 bases; bases outside gene matches: 16. This chain's CDR3 is CASRRTGGAFQGEAFF. CDR3 sequence (DNA): TGTGCCAGCAGGCGCACAGGGGGCGCCTTTCAGGGCGAAGCTTTCTTT.

The sample holds a few counts of this clonotype. The J gene is TRBJ2-3, the V gene TRBV4-3; 7 bases agree with TRBD2. The CDR3 spans 20 residues. V trimming: 2 bases; J trimming: 0 bases; junction bases outside the gene matches: 17. CDR1 and CDR2 from the germline V gene are LGHNA and YSLEER. The DNA for the CDR3 is TGCGCCAGCAGCCAAACCCCGCCGTCCCGACTAGCACGGAGCACAGATACGCAGTATTTT. This sequence encodes CASSQTPPSRLARSTDTQYF.

This chain links TRBV4-3 with TRBJ2-4, with D perhaps TRBD2 (6 bases). The V end lost 3 bases, the J end lost 1 base, and 7 bases lay between the germline ends. This CDR3 comprises 14 residues. Germline V gene sequence: CDR1 LGHNA, CDR2 YSLEER. CDR3 loop: CASSQGLAKNIQYF. In DNA form, the CDR3 reads TGCGCCAGCAGCCAGGGACTTGCCAAAAACATTCAGTACTTC.

This chain uses TRBV20-1 with TRBJ2-3; TRBD2 aligns across 7 bases. V dropped 1 base and J dropped 2; count of bases not matched to a gene: 6. The CDR3 runs to 15 residues. The germline V gene encodes CDR1 DFQATT and CDR2 SNEGSKA (reference sequence). The CDR3 loop reads CSARGAGVLTDTQYF. DNA for the CDR3: TGCAGTGCTAGAGGCGCGGGGGTCCTCACAGATACGCAGTATTTT.